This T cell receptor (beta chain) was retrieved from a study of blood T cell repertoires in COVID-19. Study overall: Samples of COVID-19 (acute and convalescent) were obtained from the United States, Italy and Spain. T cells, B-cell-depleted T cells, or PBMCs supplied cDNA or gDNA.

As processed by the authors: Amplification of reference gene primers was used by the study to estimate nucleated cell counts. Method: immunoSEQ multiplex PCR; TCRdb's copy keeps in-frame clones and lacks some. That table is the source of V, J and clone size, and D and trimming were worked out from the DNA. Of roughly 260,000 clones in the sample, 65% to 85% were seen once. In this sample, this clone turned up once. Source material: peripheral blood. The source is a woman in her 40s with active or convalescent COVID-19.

The CDR3 region has the DNA TGTGCCAGCAGTTTAAGAGGTATCAGCACCCAGCATTTT. This translates into CASSLRGISTQHF. The chain uses TRBV12-3 or TRBV12-4 and TRBJ1-5; D uncertain. V lost 2 bases and J lost 11, with 13 bases in between. The CDR3 runs to 13 residues.